The T cell receptor (beta chain) described here comes from a study of T-cell reconstitution after alpha-beta-depleted transplantation in children. This sample's TCRbeta library carried unique molecular identifier barcodes. Using its own MiXCR run on the PCR reads, TCRdb lists one record per CDR3 protein. The table lists fewer than 750,000 distinct CDR3 sequences, 20% to 25% of them singletons, with roughly 13% in the top ten. This clonotype turned up a few times. Its antigen is as yet unknown. Study-wide findings and caveats: After transplant, at about two months, alpha-beta T cells were reportedly derived from several hundred expanded graft clones. Counts and diversity of T cells one year after transplant came mostly from newly produced T cells.

CDR3 length: 15 residues. Germline values: CDR1 ENHRY, CDR2 SYGVKD. With 2 bases removed from V and 5 bases from J, the gap between germline ends came to 12 bases. Sequencing used PBMCs, mostly from graft donor cells, obtained 360 days after TCRalphabeta/CD19-depleted stem cell transplant. The chain combines TRBV10-3 with TRBJ2-2, with a tentative D call TRBD2 (5 bases). This receptor was identified in a boy less than two years old who had a stem cell transplant for acute myeloid leukemia, so the T cells may come from the graft donor. CDR3 nucleotide sequence: TGTGCCATCAGTGAGAAAGAAGCGGTTACCGGGGAGCTGTTTTTT. It is translated as CAISEKEAVTGELFF.